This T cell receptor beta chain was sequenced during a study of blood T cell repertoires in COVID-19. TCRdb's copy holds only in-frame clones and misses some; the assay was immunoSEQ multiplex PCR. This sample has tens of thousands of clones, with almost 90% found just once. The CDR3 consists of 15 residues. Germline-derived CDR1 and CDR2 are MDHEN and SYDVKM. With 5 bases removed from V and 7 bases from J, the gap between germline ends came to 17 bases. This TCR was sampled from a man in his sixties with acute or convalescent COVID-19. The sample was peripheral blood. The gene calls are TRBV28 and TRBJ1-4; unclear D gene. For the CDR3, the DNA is TGTGCCAGCAGTATGGAGGGAATTGATCTTGAAAAACTGTTTTTT. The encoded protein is CASSMEGIDLEKLFF. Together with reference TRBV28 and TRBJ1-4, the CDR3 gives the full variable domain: DVKVTQSSRYLVKRTGEKVFLECVQDMDHENMFWYRQDPGLGLRLIYFSYDVKMKEKGDIPEGYSVSREKKERFSLILESASTNQTSMYLCASSMEGIDLEKLFFGSGTQLSVL.